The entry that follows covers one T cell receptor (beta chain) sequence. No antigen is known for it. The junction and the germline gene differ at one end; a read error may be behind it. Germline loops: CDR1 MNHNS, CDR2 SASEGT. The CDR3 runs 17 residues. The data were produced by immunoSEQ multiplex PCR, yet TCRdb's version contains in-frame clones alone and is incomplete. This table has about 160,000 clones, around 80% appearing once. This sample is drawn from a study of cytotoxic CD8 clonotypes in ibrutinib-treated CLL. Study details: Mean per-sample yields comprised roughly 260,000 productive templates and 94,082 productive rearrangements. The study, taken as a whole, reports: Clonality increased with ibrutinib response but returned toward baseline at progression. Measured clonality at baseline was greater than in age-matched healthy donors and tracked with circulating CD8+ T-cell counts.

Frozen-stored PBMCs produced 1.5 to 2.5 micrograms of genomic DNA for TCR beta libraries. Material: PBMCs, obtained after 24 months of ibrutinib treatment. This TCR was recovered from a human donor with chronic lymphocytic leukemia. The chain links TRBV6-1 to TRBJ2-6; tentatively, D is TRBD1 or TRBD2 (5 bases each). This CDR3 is CASREGRQLSGANVLTF. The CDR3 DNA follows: TGTGCCAGCAGGGAAGGGAGACAGCTCTCTGGGGCCAACGTCCTGACTTTC.